This TCR beta chain was recovered during a study of blood T cell repertoires in COVID-19. Germline lookup yields CDR1 LNHDA and CDR2 SQIVND (reference sequence). The CDR3 sequence is 15 residues long. V was cut by 4 bases and J by 0 bases, with 10 bases left in between. The method was immunoSEQ multiplex PCR; TCRdb's version includes in-frame clones alone and lacks a portion of them. Counted here are about 120,000 clones, around 87% occurring once; the ten biggest clones make up 2% to 2.5%. The J gene is TRBJ1-3, the V gene TRBV19; the D gene is possibly TRBD1 (6 bases). Sequences were obtained from peripheral blood. The receptor was isolated from a woman between 45 and 60 years old with acute or convalescent COVID-19. The CDR3 loop is CASSRGQSSGNTIYF. DNA for the CDR3: TGTGCCAGTAGTAGAGGACAGTCCTCTGGAAACACCATATATTTT.